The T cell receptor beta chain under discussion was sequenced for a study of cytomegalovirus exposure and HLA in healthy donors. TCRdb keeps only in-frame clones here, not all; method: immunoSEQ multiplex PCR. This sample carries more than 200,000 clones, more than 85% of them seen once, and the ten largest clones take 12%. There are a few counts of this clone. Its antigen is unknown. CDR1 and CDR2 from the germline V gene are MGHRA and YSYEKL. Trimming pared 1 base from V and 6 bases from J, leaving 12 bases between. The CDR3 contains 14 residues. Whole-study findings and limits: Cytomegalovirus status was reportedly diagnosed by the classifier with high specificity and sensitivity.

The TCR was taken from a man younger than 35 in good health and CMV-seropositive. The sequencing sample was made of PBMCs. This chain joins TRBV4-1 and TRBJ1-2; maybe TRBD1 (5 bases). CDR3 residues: CASSQVQGPDGYTF. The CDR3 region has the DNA TGCGCCAGCAGCCAAGTCCAGGGTCCCGATGGCTACACCTTC.